Listed below are T cell receptor beta chains from one sample, sequenced in a study of graft-versus-host responses after intestinal transplantation. Generated by immunoSEQ multiplex PCR, the TCRdb table keeps only in-frame clones and is missing some. The repertoire holds almost 70,000 clones, with about nine tenths as singletons. This sample comprised bone marrow, obtained approximately 100 weeks after intestinal transplantation. Receptors originate from a human patient who received an intestinal transplant, so some T cells may come from the graft donor. Each CDR3 is given with its conserved first and last residue. A D gene is named only where the DNA matches it firmly.

j_call: TRBJ2-3
cdr3_length: 16
v_call: TRBV25-1
d_call: NA
cdr3_nt: TGTGCCAGCAGTATCTATAGCGGGGGGACAGGGGATACGCAGTATTTT
cdr3_aa: CASSIYSGGTGDTQYF

j_call: TRBJ1-3
cdr3_length: 17
v_call: TRBV18
d_call: NA
cdr3_nt: TGTGCCAGCTCACCGCAGGACGGCATCTTCTCTGGAAACACCATATATTTT
cdr3_aa: CASSPQDGIFSGNTIYF

j_call: TRBJ1-2
cdr3_length: 13
v_call: TRBV10-3
d_call: TRBD1
cdr3_nt: TGTGCCATCAGAACGGACAGGGACTATGGCTACACCTTC
cdr3_aa: CAIRTDRDYGYTF

j_call: TRBJ1-6
cdr3_length: 17
v_call: TRBV4-1
d_call: NA
cdr3_nt: TGCGCCAGCAGCCAAGGGGGAGGGAGGCTTAGGAATTCACCCCTCCACTTT
cdr3_aa: CASSQGGGRLRNSPLHF

j_call: TRBJ1-3
cdr3_length: 15
v_call: TRBV15
d_call: NA
cdr3_nt: TGTGCCACCAGCAGAGATGGGGGGTCCGGAAACACCATATATTTT
cdr3_aa: CATSRDGGSGNTIYF

j_call: TRBJ2-2
cdr3_length: 13
v_call: TRBV9
d_call: NA
cdr3_nt: TGTGCCAGCAGCCCGAGACCGTCCGGGGAGCTGTTTTTT
cdr3_aa: CASSPRPSGELFF

j_call: TRBJ1-1
cdr3_length: 14
v_call: TRBV25-1
d_call: NA
cdr3_nt: TGTGCCAGCAGTGAACGCCGGGGACCAACTGAAGCTTTCTTT
cdr3_aa: CASSERRGPTEAFF

j_call: TRBJ2-1
cdr3_length: 15
v_call: TRBV4-1
d_call: NA
cdr3_nt: TGCGCCAGCAGCACCCAGGGGCTAGCTCGCAATGAGCAGTTCTTC
cdr3_aa: CASSTQGLARNEQFF

j_call: TRBJ2-7
cdr3_length: 12
v_call: TRBV6-1
d_call: NA
cdr3_nt: TGTGCCAGCAATTTTGAATCCTACGAGCAGTACTTC
cdr3_aa: CASNFESYEQYF

j_call: TRBJ2-7
cdr3_length: 14
v_call: TRBV10-3
d_call: NA
cdr3_nt: TGTGCCATCAGTGGCACGCCAGAAAGCGCCGAGCAGTACTTC
cdr3_aa: CAISGTPESAEQYF

j_call: TRBJ2-7
cdr3_length: 18
v_call: TRBV7-2
d_call: NA
cdr3_nt: TGTGCCAGCAGCTACCCAGGGGGGGTCAGGGTAGGCTCCTACGAGCAGTACTTC
cdr3_aa: CASSYPGGVRVGSYEQYF

j_call: TRBJ2-5
cdr3_length: 13
v_call: TRBV6-1
d_call: TRBD1
cdr3_nt: TGTGCCAGCAACAGGGGGCGCGGGGAGACCCAGTACTTC
cdr3_aa: CASNRGRGETQYF

j_call: TRBJ1-1
cdr3_length: 11
v_call: TRBV25-1
d_call: NA
cdr3_nt: TGTGCCAGCAGTGAAGGGTACGGAGCTTTCTTT
cdr3_aa: CASSEGYGAFF

j_call: TRBJ1-2
cdr3_length: 15
v_call: TRBV28
d_call: NA
cdr3_nt: TGTGCCAGCAGTTTATTGGAGGACAGCCAGGGCGGCTACACCTTC
cdr3_aa: CASSLLEDSQGGYTF

j_call: TRBJ2-7
cdr3_length: 13
v_call: TRBV7-2
d_call: TRBD1
cdr3_nt: TGTGCCAGCAGTGGACAGGGATCCGACGAGCAGTACTTC
cdr3_aa: CASSGQGSDEQYF

j_call: TRBJ2-1
cdr3_length: 16
v_call: TRBV6-1
d_call: TRBD2
cdr3_nt: TGTGCCAGCAGTGTCCTGACTAGCGGGGGGGACAATGAGCAGTTCTTC
cdr3_aa: CASSVLTSGGDNEQFF

j_call: TRBJ1-6
cdr3_length: 14
v_call: TRBV7-9
d_call: NA
cdr3_nt: TGTGCCAGCGGGAAAGTGGGGTTCAATTCACCCCTCCACTTT
cdr3_aa: CASGKVGFNSPLHF